One sample yielded the 27 T cell receptor beta chains listed below, sequenced in a study of T cells in Graves' hyperthyroidism and ophthalmopathy. Researchers amplified the TCR beta CDR3 regions from RNA transcripts. The HTBI primer set drove a first-round RT-PCR of the TCR CDR3. From the multiplex PCR reads, TCRdb called clonotypes with MiXCR, one entry per CDR3 protein. The table shows some 350,000 distinct CDR3 sequences, with 20% to 30% occurring only once. Input material: blood. All receptors come from a man aged 45-60 years with Graves' hyperthyroidism.

The rearrangement joins TRBV29-1 to TRBJ2-7; D gene ambiguous. Per the germline V gene, CDR1 is SQVTM and CDR2 is ANQGSEA. V was shortened by 7 bases and J by 3 bases, with 10 bases between the two germline ends. This CDR3 comprises 11 residues. The CDR3 protein is CSAGQGYEQYF. As DNA, the CDR3 is TGCAGCGCTGGGCAAGGCTACGAGCAGTACTTC.

This clonotype was counted a few times. The CDR3 DNA is TGTGCCAGCAGCGTAGCTAGCGGGAGATCGTTTGGAGAGACCCAGTACTTC. Translation gives CASSVASGRSFGETQYF. The chain links TRBV9 to TRBJ2-5; 10 nucleotides align to TRBD2. With V trimmed by 0 bases and J by 4 bases, 9 bases remained unmatched. CDR1 is SGDLS and CDR2 is YYNGEE in the germline V gene. The length of the CDR3 is 17 residues.

The chain links TRBV28 to TRBJ1-4, with D possibly matching TRBD1 (6 bases). This CDR3 contains 17 residues. Looked up from germline, CDR1 is MDHEN and CDR2 is SYDVKM. Trimming stripped 6 bases from V and 15 bases from J, with 32 bases between. The CDR3 DNA reads as TGTGCCAGCAGCTTCTCCGAAACAGGGAGGCGAATGAGTGGAATGTTTTTT. Translation: CASSFSETGRRMSGMFF.

The CDR3, as DNA: TGCGCCAGCAGCCACCAGTACGAGCAGTACTTC. This sequence encodes CASSHQYEQYF. This rearrangement joins TRBV5-1 to TRBJ2-7; D remains ambiguous. The CDR3 is made up of 11 amino acids. Germline-derived CDR1 and CDR2 are SGHRS and YFSETQ. Trimming stripped 4 bases from V and 4 bases from J, with 6 bases between. The full variable domain, its missing parts supplied by reference TRBV5-1 and TRBJ2-7, is KAGVTQTPRYLIKTRGQQVTLSCSPISGHRSVSWYQQTPGQGLQFLFEYFSETQRNKGNFPGRFSGRQFSNSRSEMNVSTLELGDSALYLCASSHQYEQYFGPGTRLTVT.

This clonotype was counted a few times. The rearrangement joins TRBV6-5 to TRBJ2-1; 10 positions agree with TRBD2. In germline, CDR1 is MNHEY, CDR2 SVGAGI. The CDR3 runs 17 residues. Unmatched junction bases numbered 12, after V lost 6 bases and J lost 4 bases. The CDR3: CASSYGSGTSAYNEQFF. In nucleotides, the CDR3 is TGTGCCAGCAGCTACGGCTCCGGGACTAGCGCGTACAATGAGCAGTTCTTC.

This clonotype was recorded a few times. The rearrangement uses TRBV5-1 and TRBJ1-1, with D possibly being TRBD1 (5 bases). Per the germline V gene, CDR1 is SGHRS and CDR2 is YFSETQ. Trimming removed 0 bases at V and 4 bases at J, with 10 bases between. CDR3 length: 14 residues. The CDR3 loop is CASSLAGGSTEAFF. The CDR3 DNA sequence: TGCGCCAGCAGCTTGGCGGGGGGTTCCACTGAAGCTTTCTTT.

This clonotype came up many times. The chain links TRBV11-2 to TRBJ2-1; 10 nucleotides match TRBD2. This CDR3 comprises 13 residues. Germline-derived CDR1 and CDR2 are SGHAT and FQNNGV. V was clipped by 8 bases and J by 7 bases; unmatched bases: 5. The CDR3 bases are TGTGCCAGCCGAGCGGGAGGGAGAAATGAGCAGTTCTTC. It is translated as CASRAGGRNEQFF.

This clonotype was seen more than once but under ten times. The chain links TRBV20-1 to TRBJ2-2; D possibly uses TRBD1 or TRBD2 (6 bases each). CDR3 size: 17 residues. CDR1 and CDR2 from the germline V gene are DFQATT and SNEGSKA (reference sequence). Trimming stripped 0 bases from V and 5 bases from J, with 19 bases between. The CDR3 DNA is TGCAGTGCTAGAGATGGATACTGGGGGGCGGTGACCGGGGAGCTGTTTTTT. Residues: CSARDGYWGAVTGELFF.

This clonotype was recorded many times. This chain links TRBV11-2 with TRBJ2-5; D not certain. Germline-derived CDR1 and CDR2 are SGHAT and FQNNGV. Deletions cut 0 bases from V and 13 bases from J, with 12 bases between. The length of the CDR3 is 12 residues. CDR3 loop: CASSLDLRLTYF. CDR3 DNA: TGTGCCAGCAGCTTAGATCTCCGACTCACGTACTTC.

The rearrangement links TRBV11-2 to TRBJ2-1, with TRBD2 matching 13 bases. V was pared by 4 bases and J by 9 bases, with 6 bases of the junction left unmatched. CDR1 is SGHAT and CDR2 is FQNNGV in the germline V gene. The CDR3 loop spans 15 amino acids. CDR3 DNA sequence: TGTGCCAGCAGCTCACTAGCGGGAGGGCCCGGTGAGCAGTTCTTC. It codes for CASSSLAGGPGEQFF.

This clonotype was observed a few times. The chain couples TRBV13 to TRBJ2-1, with D perhaps being TRBD1 or TRBD2 (5 bases each). Germline V gene sequence: CDR1 PRHDT, CDR2 FYEKMQ (reference sequence). The V and J ends lost 5 bases and 4 bases respectively, with 18 bases between them. This CDR3 is built from 16 residues. The CDR3 DNA reads as TGTGCCAGCAGCCCCACACCCGGGACCCTATACAATGAGCAGTTCTTC. Translation: CASSPTPGTLYNEQFF.

On this clonotype: A much larger clone sits a single nucleotide away, making a read error possible. The rearrangement joins TRBV7-3 to TRBJ2-1, with 8 bases lining up with TRBD2. V gave up 2 bases and J gave up 10 bases; unmatched junction bases: 13. This CDR3 has 16 amino acids. Germline-derived CDR1 and CDR2 are SGHTA and FQGTGA. CDR3: CASSLAGGAGDYEQFF. The CDR3 DNA is TGTGCCAGCAGCTTAGCGGGAGGAGCGGGAGACTACGAGCAGTTCTTC. The entire variable domain, with the rest obtained from reference TRBV7-3 and TRBJ2-1, is as follows: GAGVSQTPSNKVTEKGKYVELRCDPISGHTALYWYRQSLGQGPEFLIYFQGTGAADDSGLPNDRFFAVRPEGSVSTLKIQRTERGDSAVYLCASSLAGGAGDYEQFFGPGTRLTVL.

This clonotype was detected a few times. This sequence joins TRBV12-3 or TRBV12-4 and TRBJ2-7, with 7 nucleotides matching TRBD2. The junction had 10 bases not matched to a gene; V was cut back by 6 bases and J by 2 bases. The CDR3 length is 15 residues. CDR3 nucleotide sequence: TGTGCCAGCAGCCCAAAGCGGGACCAAACCTACGAGCAGTACTTC. Residues: CASSPKRDQTYEQYF.

The chain uses TRBV6-2 or TRBV6-3 and TRBJ2-3, with TRBD2 identical over 8 bases. The CDR3 runs to 13 residues. In germline, CDR1 is MNHEY, CDR2 SVGEGT. V was pared by 10 bases and J by 4 bases, with 7 bases of the junction left unmatched. The CDR3: CATRAGVADTQYF. CDR3 DNA: TGTGCCACCCGAGCGGGAGTCGCAGATACGCAGTATTTT.

The chain joins TRBV7-3 to TRBJ1-2; possible D gene TRBD1, 6 bases. Germline V lookup: CDR1 SGHTA, CDR2 FQGTGA. CDR3 length: 14 residues. V was cut by 1 base and J by 6 bases, with 12 bases left in between. The CDR3: CASSLSGGPDGYTF. CDR3 nucleotides: TGTGCCAGCAGCTTAAGTGGGGGGCCCGATGGCTACACCTTC.

The chain combines TRBV20-1 with TRBJ1-5; the D gene is possibly TRBD1 (5 bases). CDR3 length equals 15 residues. Per the germline V gene, CDR1 is DFQATT and CDR2 is SNEGSKA (reference sequence). Trimming removed 3 bases from V and 8 bases from J, with 20 bases in between. The CDR3 sequence is CSASRQRSSYEPQHF. The CDR3 nucleotides read TGCAGTGCTAGTAGACAGCGCTCATCATATGAGCCCCAGCATTTT.

The chain combines TRBV6-2 or TRBV6-3 with TRBJ1-1; D may be TRBD1 (5 bases). Trimming pared 2 bases from V and 4 bases from J, leaving 14 bases between. Germline CDR1 MNHEY, CDR2 SVGEGT. The length of the CDR3 is 15 residues. This CDR3 reads CASSYRGRGGTEAFF. The CDR3 DNA reads as TGTGCCAGCAGTTACAGGGGAAGGGGCGGCACTGAAGCTTTCTTT.

The CDR3 protein is CAWGTPGQGLSYEQYF. The DNA for the CDR3 is TGTGCCTGGGGAACTCCGGGACAGGGGCTTTCCTACGAGCAGTACTTC. The rearrangement uses TRBV30 and TRBJ2-7, with TRBD1 matching 10 bases. Per germline, CDR1 GTSNPN and CDR2 SVGIG (reference sequence). V lost 5 bases to trimming and J lost 1 base; unmatched junction nucleotides: 11. The CDR3 loop spans 16 amino acids.

The chain combines TRBV3-1 with TRBJ2-2; 12 nucleotides line up with TRBD2. CDR1 is LGHDT and CDR2 is YNNKEL in the germline V gene (reference sequence). The CDR3 runs to 17 residues. With 4 bases clipped from V and 5 bases from J, the junction kept 8 bases outside the gene matches. The chain's CDR3 is CASSPLLLAGGTGELFF. In DNA, the CDR3 is TGTGCCAGCAGCCCCCTCCTACTAGCGGGAGGAACCGGGGAGCTGTTTTTT.

This clonotype was counted ten times or more. This chain connects TRBV20-1 to TRBJ2-7, with a possible D match to TRBD1 (9 bases). Germline CDR1 DFQATT, CDR2 SNEGSKA (reference sequence). The CDR3 length is 14 residues. V lost 6 bases, J lost 5 bases, and 20 bases lay in between. This CDR3 is CSAGGGTGLNEQYF. CDR3 nucleotide sequence: TGCAGTGCCGGGGGGGGGACAGGGCTGAACGAGCAGTACTTC.

This clonotype has more than one count but fewer than ten. The chain links TRBV9 to TRBJ1-1, with unresolved D. This CDR3 comprises 14 residues. Trimming stripped 0 bases from V and 0 bases from J, with 6 bases between. CDR1 is SGDLS, CDR2 YYNGEE, per germline. CDR3 coding DNA: TGTGCCAGCAGCGTAGAGGACCTGAACACTGAAGCTTTCTTT. Amino acids: CASSVEDLNTEAFF.

In this sample, this clonotype turned up a few times. The rearrangement uses TRBV12-3 or TRBV12-4 and TRBJ1-5, with no clear D. This CDR3 spans 18 amino acids. Between the trimmed V and J ends, which lost 4 bases and 0 bases, there was a span of 19 bases. CDR3 DNA: TGTGCCAGCAGTTCTCATCCCTTCAGACCCACTAGCAATCAGCCCCAGCATTTT. Protein product: CASSSHPFRPTSNQPQHF.

This clonotype was detected a few times. The chain couples TRBV11-2 to TRBJ2-7, with TRBD2 matching 12 bases. Germline V lookup: CDR1 SGHAT, CDR2 FQNNGV. The CDR3 length is 15 residues. The V segment lost 5 bases and the J segment 4 bases; nucleotides outside the gene matches: 6. The CDR3 nucleotides are TGTGCCAGCAGCATCGGACTAGCGGGATCATACGAGCAGTACTTC. Amino acids: CASSIGLAGSYEQYF.

The chain has TRBV12-3 or TRBV12-4 and TRBJ1-2; 7 positions agree with TRBD1. The CDR3 extends over 13 amino acids. The V gene end was trimmed by 7 bases and the J gene end by 8 bases; junction bases not matched to a gene: 10. The CDR3 sequence: CASTWDSGGGYTF. The CDR3 DNA sequence: TGTGCCAGCACCTGGGACAGTGGAGGCGGCTACACCTTC.

This sequence joins TRBV2 and TRBJ1-3; D remains ambiguous. CDR3 length: 15 amino acids. The germline V gene encodes CDR1 SNHLY and CDR2 FYNNEI. Trimming left V 1 base short and J 2 bases short, with 9 bases between. The CDR3, as DNA: TGTGCCAGCAGTGAAGGATCTGGGACTGGAAACACCATATATTTT. Amino acids: CASSEGSGTGNTIYF.

The rearrangement uses TRBV7-3 and TRBJ1-2; TRBD1 is a possible D gene (6 bases). The CDR3 is 15 amino acids. The V and J ends lost 5 bases and 7 bases respectively, with 20 bases between them. From germline, CDR1 is SGHTA and CDR2 FQGTGA. The CDR3 region has the DNA TGTGCCAGCAGCCCCAACAGGGCCTCCCCTTTTGGCTACACCTTC. Its protein product is CASSPNRASPFGYTF.

This clonotype was detected a few times. The chain has TRBV20-1 and TRBJ2-7; D may match TRBD1 or TRBD2 (5 bases each). V was clipped by 4 bases and J by 3 bases, with 10 bases between them. The CDR3 sequence is 12 residues long. CDR1 is DFQATT and CDR2 is SNEGSKA in the germline V gene (reference sequence). The DNA for the CDR3 is TGCAGTGCTATCAGGGACCTCTACGAGCAGTACTTC. It translates to CSAIRDLYEQYF.